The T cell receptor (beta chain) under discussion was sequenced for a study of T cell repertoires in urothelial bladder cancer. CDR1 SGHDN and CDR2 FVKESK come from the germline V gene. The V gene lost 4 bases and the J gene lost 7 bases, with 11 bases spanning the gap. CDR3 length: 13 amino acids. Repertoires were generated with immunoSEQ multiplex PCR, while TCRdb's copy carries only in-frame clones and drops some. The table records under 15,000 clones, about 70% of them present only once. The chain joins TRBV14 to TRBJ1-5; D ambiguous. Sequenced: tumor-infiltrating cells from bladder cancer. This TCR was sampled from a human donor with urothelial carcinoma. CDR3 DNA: TGTGCCAGCAGCCTATACTCGGGGCAGCCCCAGCATTTT. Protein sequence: CASSLYSGQPQHF.